This TCR beta chain was obtained from a study of OX40 agonist ivuxolimab in advanced cancers. At the level of the study: It was ivuxolimab, an agonistic anti-OX40 (CD134) antibody, that patients were treated with. Study outcomes and limitations: Expanded clones were, on average, more numerous among CD8+ T cells than CD4+.

Clones were read by immunoSEQ multiplex PCR, and TCRdb kept only the in-frame ones, dropping some. Among about 98,000 clones, roughly 93% were seen once, and the ten largest hold 0.2% to 0.3%. Regarding this clone: The antigen is undetermined.

The CDR3 covers 17 residues. The V gene end was trimmed by 1 base and the J gene end by 3 bases; junction bases not matched to a gene: 9. CDR1 and CDR2 from the germline V gene are SGHRS and YFSETQ. Sequenced here: CD4+ or CD8+ T cells sorted from blood, sampled in a trial of the OX40 agonist ivuxolimab. This TCR derives from an adult with an advanced solid tumor such as melanoma, head and neck, liver or kidney cancer. This sequence joins TRBV5-1 and TRBJ2-1; TRBD2 matches at 8 bases. CDR3 DNA sequence: TGCGCCAGCAGCTTGTACAAGCGGGGGAGTTTCTACAATGAGCAGTTCTTC. Translated, it gives CASSLYKRGSFYNEQFF.